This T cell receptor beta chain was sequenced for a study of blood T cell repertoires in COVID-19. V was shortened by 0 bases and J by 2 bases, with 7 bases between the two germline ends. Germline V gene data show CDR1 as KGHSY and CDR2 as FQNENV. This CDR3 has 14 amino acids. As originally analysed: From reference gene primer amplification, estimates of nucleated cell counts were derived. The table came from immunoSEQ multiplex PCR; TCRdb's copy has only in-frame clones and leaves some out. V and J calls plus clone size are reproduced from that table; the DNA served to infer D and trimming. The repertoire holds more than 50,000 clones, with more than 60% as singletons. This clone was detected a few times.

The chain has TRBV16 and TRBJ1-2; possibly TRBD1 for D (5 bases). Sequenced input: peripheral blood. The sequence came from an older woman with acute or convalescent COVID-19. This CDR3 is CASSQSGGNYGYTF. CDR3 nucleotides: TGTGCCAGCAGCCAATCCGGGGGGAACTATGGCTACACCTTC.